This passage covers 8 T cell receptor beta chains from one sample sequenced in a study of regulatory T cells in long-lasting Graves disease. Researchers made TCR beta libraries by using iRepertoire HTBI primers and running Arm-PCR on CDR3 regions. TCRdb reprocessed the multiplex PCR reads with MiXCR, giving one entry per CDR3 protein. The data contain hundreds of thousands of distinct CDR3 sequences, about 16% of them seen just once; the ten biggest clones take up 9.5% to 12%. Time point indicated: newly diagnosed GD, antithyroid drugs for less than 3 months. After RNA was extracted from PBMCs, the TCR library was made from it. These data also featured in a second study, about T cells in Graves' hyperthyroidism and ophthalmopathy.

The input for sequencing was peripheral blood mononuclear cells (PBMCs), taken at new diagnosis, from a patient treated with antithyroid drugs. The receptors originated from a woman between 25 and 40 years old with Graves disease.

This clonotype was counted once. A much larger clone lies a single base off, so this may be a read error. This chain links TRBV20-1 with TRBJ2-4; D is ambiguous. There are 14 residues in the CDR3. Germline V CDR1 and CDR2: DFQATT, SNEGSKA (reference sequence). V shed 5 bases and J shed 0 bases, with 11 bases lying between them. For the CDR3, the DNA is TGCAGTGCTGTGAGCAGGACAGCCAAAAACATTCAGTACTTC. It specifies CSAVSRTAKNIQYF.

The chain employs TRBV7-2 and TRBJ2-2; 7 nucleotides align to TRBD1. Germline loops: CDR1 SGHTA, CDR2 FQGNSA. The CDR3 has 16 residues. The V and J ends lost 5 bases and 6 bases, in that order; junction bases with no gene match: 12. The CDR3 region has the DNA TGTGCCAGCAGCACATACCGGGACAGAATTGCCGGGGAGCTGTTTTTT. This gives the protein CASSTYRDRIAGELFF.

This clonotype was picked up many times. This chain joins TRBV3-1 and TRBJ2-5; D not certain. Trimming took 4 bases from V and 5 from J, leaving 11 bases between them. Per the germline V gene, CDR1 is LGHDT and CDR2 is YNNKEL (reference sequence). The CDR3 extends over 13 amino acids. As DNA, the CDR3 is TGTGCCAGCAGCCCTTCAGTCCTGGAGACCCAGTACTTC. Its protein product is CASSPSVLETQYF.

This clonotype was observed at least ten times. This chain uses TRBV12-3 or TRBV12-4 with TRBJ1-3; the D gene is possibly TRBD1 (5 bases). The CDR3 is 14 amino acids. V was pared by 4 bases and J by 4 bases, with 11 bases between. The CDR3 spells CASSSGRDGNTIYF. CDR3 nucleotide sequence: TGTGCCAGCAGTTCAGGACGGGACGGAAACACCATATATTTT.

This clonotype has a handful of counts. This chain connects TRBV10-3 to TRBJ2-7; 8 nucleotides agree with TRBD2. This CDR3 spans 15 amino acids. Germline assignment: CDR1 ENHRY and CDR2 SYGVKD. After removal of 10 bases from V and 4 bases from J, the junction contained 15 bases not matched to a gene. The DNA of the CDR3 is TGTGCCAGTACTGATAGCGGGACCGCCGGGTACGAGCAGTACTTC. Protein sequence: CASTDSGTAGYEQYF.

Ten or more counts support this clonotype. The chain combines TRBV20-1 with TRBJ2-1; 9 bases are shared with TRBD2. The V and J ends lost 3 bases and 9 bases, in that order; junction bases with no gene match: 12. This CDR3 region has 15 residues. Germline V gene data show CDR1 as DFQATT and CDR2 as SNEGSKA (reference sequence). CDR3 nucleotide sequence: TGCAGTGCTAGGGTTATGGTAGCGGGAGACGGTGAGCAGTTCTTC. This codes for CSARVMVAGDGEQFF.

This clonotype was observed many times. The chain employs TRBV28 and TRBJ2-3; TRBD1 matches 8 bases. The CDR3 is 19 residues long. Germline-derived CDR1 and CDR2 are MDHEN and SYDVKM. The J segment lost 0 bases and the V segment lost 4 bases, leaving 15 bases of the junction unmatched. The chain's CDR3 is CASSSPLISGGHSTDTQYF. The CDR3 coding sequence is TGTGCCAGCAGTTCGCCCCTCATCTCAGGGGGCCACAGCACAGATACGCAGTATTTT.

Many counts were recorded for this clonotype. The rearrangement uses TRBV7-2 and TRBJ1-1, with TRBD1 identical over 12 bases. V was clipped by 1 base and J by 5 bases; unmatched bases: 8. Per germline, CDR1 SGHTA and CDR2 FQGNSA. CDR3 size: 17 residues. The CDR3 coding sequence is TGTGCCAGCAGCTTAGTGGGGACAGGGGGCGCGGGAACTGAAGCTTTCTTT. Protein product: CASSLVGTGGAGTEAFF.